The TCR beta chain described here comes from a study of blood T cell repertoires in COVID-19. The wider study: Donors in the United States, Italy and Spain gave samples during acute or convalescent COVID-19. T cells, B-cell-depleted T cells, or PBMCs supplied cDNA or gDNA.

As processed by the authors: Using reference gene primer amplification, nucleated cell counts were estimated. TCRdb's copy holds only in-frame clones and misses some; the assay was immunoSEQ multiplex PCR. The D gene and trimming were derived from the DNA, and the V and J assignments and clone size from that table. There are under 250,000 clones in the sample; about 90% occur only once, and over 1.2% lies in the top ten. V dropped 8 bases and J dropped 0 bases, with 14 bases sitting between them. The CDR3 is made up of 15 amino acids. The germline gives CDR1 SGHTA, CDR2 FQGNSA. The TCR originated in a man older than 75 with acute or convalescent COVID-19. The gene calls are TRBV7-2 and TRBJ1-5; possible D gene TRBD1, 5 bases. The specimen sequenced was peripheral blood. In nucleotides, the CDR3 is TGTGCCAGCCTACCAGGGATACTTAGCAATCAGCCCCAGCATTTT. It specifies CASLPGILSNQPQHF.